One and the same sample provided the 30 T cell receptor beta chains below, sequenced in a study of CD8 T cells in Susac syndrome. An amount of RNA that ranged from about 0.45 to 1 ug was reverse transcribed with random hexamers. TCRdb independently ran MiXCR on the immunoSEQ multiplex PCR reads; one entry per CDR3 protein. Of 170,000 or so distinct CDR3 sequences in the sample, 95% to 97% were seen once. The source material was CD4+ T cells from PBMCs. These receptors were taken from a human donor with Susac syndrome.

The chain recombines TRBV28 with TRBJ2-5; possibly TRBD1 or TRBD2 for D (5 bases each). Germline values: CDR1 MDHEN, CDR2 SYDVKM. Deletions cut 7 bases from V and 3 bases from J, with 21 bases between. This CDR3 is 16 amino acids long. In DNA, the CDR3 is TGTGCCAGCAACTTATCCGGATCCGGGACCGAAGAGACCCAGTACTTC. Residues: CASNLSGSGTEETQYF. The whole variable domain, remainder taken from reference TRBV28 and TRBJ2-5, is DVKVTQSSRYLVKRTGEKVFLECVQDMDHENMFWYRQDPGLGLRLIYFSYDVKMKEKGDIPEGYSVSREKKERFSLILESASTNQTSMYLCASNLSGSGTEETQYFGPGTRLLVL.

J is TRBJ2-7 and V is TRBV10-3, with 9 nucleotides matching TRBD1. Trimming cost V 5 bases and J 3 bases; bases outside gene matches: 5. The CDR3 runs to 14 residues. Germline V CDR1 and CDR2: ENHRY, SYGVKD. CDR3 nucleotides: TGTGCCATCAGTCCCGGGACAGGGAGCTACGAGCAGTACGTC. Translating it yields CAISPGTGSYEQYV.

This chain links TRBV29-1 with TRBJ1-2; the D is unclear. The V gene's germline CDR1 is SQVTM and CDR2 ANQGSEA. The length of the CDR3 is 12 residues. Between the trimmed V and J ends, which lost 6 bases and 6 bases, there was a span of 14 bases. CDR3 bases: TGCAGCGTGGACGGGTCCACTAATGGCTACACCTTC. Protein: CSVDGSTNGYTF.

For the CDR3, the DNA is TGTGCCAGCAGCCGTACTAGCGGGAAGGGCGAGCAGTACTTC. Amino acid sequence: CASSRTSGKGEQYF. The chain joins TRBV13 to TRBJ2-7, with 10 bases aligning to TRBD2. Trimming cost V 5 bases and J 6 bases; bases outside gene matches: 7. The CDR3 sequence is 14 residues long. Germline CDR1 reads PRHDT; CDR2 reads FYEKMQ (reference sequence).

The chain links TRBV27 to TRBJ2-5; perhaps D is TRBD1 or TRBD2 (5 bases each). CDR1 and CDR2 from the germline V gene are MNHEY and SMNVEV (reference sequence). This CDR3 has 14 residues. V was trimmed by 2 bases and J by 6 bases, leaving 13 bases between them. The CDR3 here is CASSLHGTAKTQYF. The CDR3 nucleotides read TGTGCCAGCAGTTTACATGGGACCGCGAAGACCCAGTACTTC.

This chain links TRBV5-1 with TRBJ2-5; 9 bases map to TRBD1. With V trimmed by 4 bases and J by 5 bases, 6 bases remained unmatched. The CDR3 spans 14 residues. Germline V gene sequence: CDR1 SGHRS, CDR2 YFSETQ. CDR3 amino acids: CASSRDRETETQYF. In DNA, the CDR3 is TGCGCCAGCAGCCGGGACAGGGAGACGGAGACCCAGTACTTC. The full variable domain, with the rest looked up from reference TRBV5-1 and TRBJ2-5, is KAGVTQTPRYLIKTRGQQVTLSCSPISGHRSVSWYQQTPGQGLQFLFEYFSETQRNKGNFPGRFSGRQFSNSRSEMNVSTLELGDSALYLCASSRDRETETQYFGPGTRLLVL.

CDR3 protein: CSVHRQGVNYGYTF. CDR3 bases: TGCAGCGTCCACCGACAGGGGGTTAACTATGGCTACACCTTC. This chain joins TRBV29-1 and TRBJ1-2; 9 bases line up with TRBD1. CDR1 is SQVTM and CDR2 is ANQGSEA in the germline V gene. Losses at the gene ends were 6 bases for V and 1 base for J; bases not matched to a gene: 6. The CDR3 contains 14 residues.

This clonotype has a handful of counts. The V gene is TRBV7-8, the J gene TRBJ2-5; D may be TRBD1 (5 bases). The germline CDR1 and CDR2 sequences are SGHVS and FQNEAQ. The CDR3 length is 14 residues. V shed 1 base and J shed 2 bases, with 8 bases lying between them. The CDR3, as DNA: TGTGCCAGCAGCTTAGGCAGGGTGCAAGAGACCCAGTACTTC. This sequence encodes CASSLGRVQETQYF.

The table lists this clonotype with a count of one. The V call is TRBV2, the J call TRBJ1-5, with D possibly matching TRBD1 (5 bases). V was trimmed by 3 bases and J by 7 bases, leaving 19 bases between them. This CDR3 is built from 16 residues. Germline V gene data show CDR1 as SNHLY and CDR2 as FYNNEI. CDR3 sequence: CASSESRFHQGQPQHF. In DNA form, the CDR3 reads TGTGCCAGCAGTGAGAGCCGGTTCCATCAGGGACAGCCCCAGCATTTT.

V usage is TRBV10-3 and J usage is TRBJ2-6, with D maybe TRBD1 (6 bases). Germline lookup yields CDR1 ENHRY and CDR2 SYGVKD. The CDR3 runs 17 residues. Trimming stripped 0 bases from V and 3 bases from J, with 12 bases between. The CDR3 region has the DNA TGTGCCATCAGTGAGTCTTCTGAGGGGGATGGGGCCAACGTCCTGACTTTC. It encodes CAISESSEGDGANVLTF.

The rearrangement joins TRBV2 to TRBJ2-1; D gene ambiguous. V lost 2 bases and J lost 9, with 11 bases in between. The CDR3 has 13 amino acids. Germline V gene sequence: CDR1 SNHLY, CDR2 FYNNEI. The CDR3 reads CASSESGPGEQFF. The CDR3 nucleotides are TGTGCCAGCAGTGAAAGTGGGCCAGGTGAGCAGTTCTTC.

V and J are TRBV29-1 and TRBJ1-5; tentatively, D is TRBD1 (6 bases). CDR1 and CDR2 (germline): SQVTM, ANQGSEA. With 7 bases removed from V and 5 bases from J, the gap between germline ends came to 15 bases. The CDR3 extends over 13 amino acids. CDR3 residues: CSAVQGTDQPQHF. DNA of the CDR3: TGCAGCGCCGTACAGGGAACTGATCAGCCCCAGCATTTT.

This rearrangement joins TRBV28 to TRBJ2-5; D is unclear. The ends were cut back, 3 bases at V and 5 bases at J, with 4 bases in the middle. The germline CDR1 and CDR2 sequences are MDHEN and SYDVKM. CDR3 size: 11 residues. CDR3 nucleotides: TGTGCCAGCAGTTTGTCGGAGACCCAGTACTTC. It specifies CASSLSETQYF.

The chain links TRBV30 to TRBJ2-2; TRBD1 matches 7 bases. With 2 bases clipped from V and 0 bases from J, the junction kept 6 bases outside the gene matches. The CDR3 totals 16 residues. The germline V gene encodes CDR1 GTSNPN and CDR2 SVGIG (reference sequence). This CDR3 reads CAWSHTGAANTGELFF. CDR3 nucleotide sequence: TGTGCCTGGAGTCACACAGGGGCTGCGAACACCGGGGAGCTGTTTTTT.

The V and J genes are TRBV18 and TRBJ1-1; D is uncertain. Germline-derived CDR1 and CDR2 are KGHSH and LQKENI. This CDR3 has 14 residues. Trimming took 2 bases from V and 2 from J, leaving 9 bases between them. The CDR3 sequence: CASSPGQANTEAFF. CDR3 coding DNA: TGTGCCAGCTCACCAGGGCAAGCTAACACTGAAGCTTTCTTT.

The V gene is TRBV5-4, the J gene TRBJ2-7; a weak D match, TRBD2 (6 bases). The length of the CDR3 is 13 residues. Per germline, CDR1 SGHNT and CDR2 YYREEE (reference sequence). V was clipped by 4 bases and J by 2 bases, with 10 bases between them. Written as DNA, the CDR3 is TGTGCCAGCAGCACCGGGAGCACCTACGAGCAGTACTTC. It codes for CASSTGSTYEQYF.

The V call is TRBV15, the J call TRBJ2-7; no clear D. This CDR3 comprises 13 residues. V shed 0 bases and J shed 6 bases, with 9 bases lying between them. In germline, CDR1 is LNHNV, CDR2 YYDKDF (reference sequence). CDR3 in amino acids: CATSREVGFEQYF. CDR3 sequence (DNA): TGTGCCACCAGCAGAGAGGTAGGGTTCGAGCAGTACTTC.

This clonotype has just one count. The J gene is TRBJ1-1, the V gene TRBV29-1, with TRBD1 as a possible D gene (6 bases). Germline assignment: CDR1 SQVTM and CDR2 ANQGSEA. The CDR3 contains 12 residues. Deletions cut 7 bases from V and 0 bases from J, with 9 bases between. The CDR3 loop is CSADSMNTEAFF. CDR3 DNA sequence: TGCAGCGCGGACAGTATGAACACTGAAGCTTTCTTT.

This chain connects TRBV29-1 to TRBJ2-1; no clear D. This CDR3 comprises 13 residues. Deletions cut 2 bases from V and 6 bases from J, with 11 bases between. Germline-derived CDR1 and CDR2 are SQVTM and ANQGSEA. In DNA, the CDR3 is TGCAGCGTTGAATGGCTAGTTCGCAATGAGCAGTTCTTC. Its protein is CSVEWLVRNEQFF.

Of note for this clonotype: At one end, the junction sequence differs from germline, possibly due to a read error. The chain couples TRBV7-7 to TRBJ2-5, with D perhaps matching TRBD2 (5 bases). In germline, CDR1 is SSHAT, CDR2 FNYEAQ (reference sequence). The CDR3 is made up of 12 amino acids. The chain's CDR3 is CASSGDLGTQYF. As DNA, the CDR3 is TGTGCTAGCAGCGGCGACCTAGGAACCCAGTACTTC. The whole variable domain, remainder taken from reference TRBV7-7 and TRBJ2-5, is GAGVSQSPRYKVTKRGQDVTLRCDPISSHATLYWYQQALGQGPEFLTYFNYEAQPDKSGLPSDRFSAERPEGSISTLTIQRTEQRDSAMYRCASSGDLGTQYFGPGTRLLVL.

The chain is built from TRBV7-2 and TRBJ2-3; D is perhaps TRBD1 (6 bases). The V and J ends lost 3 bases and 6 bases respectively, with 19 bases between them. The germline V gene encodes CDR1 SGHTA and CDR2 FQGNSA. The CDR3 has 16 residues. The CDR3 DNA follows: TGTGCCAGCAGCTTCGGGGCCCTCCCGAGGGGGGATACGCAGTATTTT. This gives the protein CASSFGALPRGDTQYF. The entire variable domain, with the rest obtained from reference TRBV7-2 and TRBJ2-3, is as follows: GAGVSQSPSNKVTEKGKDVELRCDPISGHTALYWYRQSLGQGLEFLIYFQGNSAPDKSGLPSDRFSAERTGGSVSTLTIQRTQQEDSAVYLCASSFGALPRGDTQYFGPGTRLTVL.

CDR3 DNA: TGTGCCAGCAGTTCGGACAGGACGACGAACACTGAAGCTTTCTTT. Translation gives CASSSDRTTNTEAFF. J is TRBJ1-1 and V is TRBV7-2; 7 bases fit TRBD1. J gave up 1 base and V 6 bases, and 8 bases lay outside the gene matches. In germline, CDR1 is SGHTA, CDR2 FQGNSA. The CDR3 has 15 amino acids.

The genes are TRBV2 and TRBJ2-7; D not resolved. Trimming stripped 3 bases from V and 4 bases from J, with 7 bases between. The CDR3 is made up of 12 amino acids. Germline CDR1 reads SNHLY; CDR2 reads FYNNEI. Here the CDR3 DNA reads TGTGCCAGCAGTGAGTCGGGTTACGAGCAGTACTTC. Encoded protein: CASSESGYEQYF.

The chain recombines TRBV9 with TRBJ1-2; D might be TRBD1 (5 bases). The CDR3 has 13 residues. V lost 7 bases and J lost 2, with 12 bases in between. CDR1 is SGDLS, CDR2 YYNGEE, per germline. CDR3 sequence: CASSPQENYGYTF. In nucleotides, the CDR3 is TGTGCCAGCTCGCCACAGGAGAACTATGGCTACACCTTC.

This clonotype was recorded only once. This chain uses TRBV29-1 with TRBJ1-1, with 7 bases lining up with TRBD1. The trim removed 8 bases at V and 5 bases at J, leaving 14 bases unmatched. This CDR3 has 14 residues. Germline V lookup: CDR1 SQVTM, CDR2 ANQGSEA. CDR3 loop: CSYYRGQGGTEAFF. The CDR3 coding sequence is TGCAGCTACTACCGAGGGCAGGGGGGGACTGAAGCTTTCTTT. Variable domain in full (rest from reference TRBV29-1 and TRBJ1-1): SAVISQKPSRDICQRGTSLTIQCQVDSQVTMMFWYRQQPGQSLTLIATANQGSEATYESGFVIDKFPISRPNLTFSTLTVSNMSPEDSSIYLCSYYRGQGGTEAFFGQGTRLTVV.

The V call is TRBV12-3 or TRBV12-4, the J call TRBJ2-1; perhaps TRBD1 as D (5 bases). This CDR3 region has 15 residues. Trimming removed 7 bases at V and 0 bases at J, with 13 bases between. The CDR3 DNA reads TGTGCCAGCATCTCAGGGATTAGCTCCTACAATGAGCAGTTCTTC. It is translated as CASISGISSYNEQFF.

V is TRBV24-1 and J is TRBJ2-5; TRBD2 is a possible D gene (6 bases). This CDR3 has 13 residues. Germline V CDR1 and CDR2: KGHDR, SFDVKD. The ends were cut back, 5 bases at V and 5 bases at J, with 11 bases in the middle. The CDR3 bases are TGTGCCACCAGTGGCGCGGGACGGGAGACCCAGTACTTC. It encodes CATSGAGRETQYF.

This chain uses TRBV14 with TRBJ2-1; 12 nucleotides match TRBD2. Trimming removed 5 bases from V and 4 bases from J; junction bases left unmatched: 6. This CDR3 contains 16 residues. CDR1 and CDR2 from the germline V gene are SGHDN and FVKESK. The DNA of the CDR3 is TGTGCCAGCAGCAAAGGACTAGCGGGACGGTACAATGAGCAGTTCTTC. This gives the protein CASSKGLAGRYNEQFF.

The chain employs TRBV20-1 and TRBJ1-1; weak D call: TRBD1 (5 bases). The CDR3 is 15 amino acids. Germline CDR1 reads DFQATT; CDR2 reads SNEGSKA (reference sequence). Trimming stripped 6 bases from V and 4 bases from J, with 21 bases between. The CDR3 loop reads CSADRSVGGSTEAFF. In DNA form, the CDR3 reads TGCAGTGCGGATAGGTCCGTCGGGGGTTCCACTGAAGCTTTCTTT.

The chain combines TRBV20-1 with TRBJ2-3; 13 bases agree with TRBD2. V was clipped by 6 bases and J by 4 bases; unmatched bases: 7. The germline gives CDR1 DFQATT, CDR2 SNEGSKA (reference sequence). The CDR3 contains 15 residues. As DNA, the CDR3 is TGCAGTGCCGAACTAGCGGGAGGGCTCCCAGATACGCAGTATTTT. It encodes CSAELAGGLPDTQYF.